Each of the 19 T cell receptor beta chains below was sequenced from the same sample in a study of a mutant IDH1 vaccine in newly diagnosed glioma (dated by TCRdb to about 2021). Library construction relied on the immunoSEQ multiplex PCR assay. What TCRdb holds here is the immuneACCESS table cut down to in-frame rearrangements. Part of the clones is not present; checked against another copy, under half of the missing clones reflect an unresolved V gene, and the others are unexplained. The sample profile shows 30,000 or so clones; approximately 89% of them were found once. 2% to 2.5% of the sample is held by the ten biggest clonotypes. Their specific antigens are unknown. In light of the paper, this sample's time point label describes: week 47, end of study. A 20-mer mutant IDH1 peptide at 300 micrograms in Montanide made up each vaccine dose, which was injected subcutaneously together with topical imiquimod.

The specimen comprised PBMCs, sampled from a glioma patient whose treatment included an IDH1 peptide vaccine. All receptors come from a man aged 35-49 years with glioma.

This clone was observed once. The chain has TRBV19 and TRBJ2-7, with a weak D call TRBD1 (6 bases). Germline CDR1 reads LNHDA; CDR2 reads SQIVND (reference sequence). The CDR3 has 14 amino acids. V lost 5 bases, J lost 0 bases, and 11 bases lay in between. In DNA form, the CDR3 reads TGTGCCAGTAGTTCTCAGGGACACTCCTACGAGCAGTACTTC. This sequence encodes CASSSQGHSYEQYF.

CDR3 amino acids: CSVARGSSYEQYF. CDR3 in DNA: TGCAGCGTTGCTCGGGGCAGCTCCTACGAGCAGTACTTC. The rearrangement uses TRBV29-1 and TRBJ2-7; the D gene could be TRBD1 or TRBD2 (5 bases each). The V gene lost 4 bases and the J gene lost 0 bases, with 10 bases spanning the gap. The CDR3 loop spans 13 amino acids. Germline lookup yields CDR1 SQVTM and CDR2 ANQGSEA.

V and J are TRBV4-2 and TRBJ1-2; unclear D gene. V was shortened by 0 bases and J by 8 bases, with 16 bases between the two germline ends. From germline, CDR1 is LGHNA and CDR2 YNFKEQ. This CDR3 contains 15 residues. CDR3 loop: CASSQEGAGSRGYTF. The CDR3 DNA reads as TGTGCCAGCAGCCAAGAAGGAGCAGGCTCTAGGGGCTACACCTTC.

V gene TRBV28 combines with J gene TRBJ2-1; D is perhaps TRBD1 or TRBD2 (5 bases each). The CDR3 has 15 amino acids. Germline V CDR1 and CDR2: MDHEN, SYDVKM. V lost 8 bases to trimming and J lost 4 bases, with 18 bases between them. In DNA, the CDR3 is TGTGCCAGCGCTCTCCGGGACGGAGTTTACAATGAGCAGTTCTTC. It encodes CASALRDGVYNEQFF.

This chain joins TRBV27 and TRBJ1-1, with a possible D match to TRBD1 (6 bases). CDR3 length: 14 amino acids. Trimming pared 3 bases from V and 6 bases from J, leaving 14 bases between. Germline CDR1 is MNHEY and CDR2 is SMNVEV (reference sequence). The CDR3 is CASSFRGRLAEAFF. In nucleotides, the CDR3 is TGTGCCAGCAGTTTCCGGGGGCGCTTGGCTGAAGCTTTCTTT.

The DNA of the CDR3 is TGTGCCAGCAGTGAAGGCCATCAGCCCCAGCATTTT. The encoded protein is CASSEGHQPQHF. V is TRBV6-4 and J is TRBJ1-5; D is uncertain. V shed 3 bases and J shed 5 bases, with 5 bases lying between them. This CDR3 contains 12 residues. Germline lookup yields CDR1 MRHNA and CDR2 SNTAGT.

The chain joins TRBV29-1 to TRBJ2-3; 8 bases are shared with TRBD2. CDR1 SQVTM and CDR2 ANQGSEA come from the germline V gene. With V trimmed by 2 bases and J by 5 bases, 6 bases remained unmatched. CDR3 length equals 14 residues. Here the CDR3 DNA reads TGCAGCGTTGAAAGCGGGAGATACGGAGATACGCAGTATTTT. It translates to CSVESGRYGDTQYF.

The chain has TRBV28 and TRBJ2-3; 8 bases fit TRBD2. Germline V CDR1 and CDR2: MDHEN, SYDVKM. V dropped 7 bases and J dropped 4; count of bases not matched to a gene: 7. The CDR3 has 14 residues. CDR3 loop: CASNAGGPSDTQYF. Written as DNA, the CDR3 is TGTGCCAGCAACGCGGGGGGTCCCTCAGATACGCAGTATTTT.

The chain uses TRBV5-4 and TRBJ1-4; D call uncertain. V gave up 0 bases and J gave up 7 bases, with 10 bases separating them. The CDR3 is 14 amino acids. Germline CDR1 SGHNT, CDR2 YYREEE (reference sequence). CDR3: CASSLGSRSEKLFF. The CDR3 DNA sequence: TGTGCCAGCAGCTTGGGTAGTCGTAGTGAAAAACTGTTTTTT.

Details on this clone: Mismatch with germline at one junction end may stem from a read error. V and J are TRBV28 and TRBJ1-2; perhaps TRBD1 as D (5 bases). CDR3 size: 13 residues. The germline V gene encodes CDR1 MDHEN and CDR2 SYDVKM. The CDR3 DNA follows: TGTGCCAGCAGTCGAGGGACGGGCCCTTTTGTGGCCTTC. Translating it yields CASSRGTGPFVAF.

The chain recombines TRBV4-1 with TRBJ2-1, with 7 bases identical to TRBD1. V trimming: 1 base; J trimming: 6 bases; junction bases outside the gene matches: 12. The CDR3 sequence is 17 residues long. Looked up from germline, CDR1 is MGHRA and CDR2 is YSYEKL. The CDR3 is CASSQGQGVSRSNEQFF. CDR3 sequence (DNA): TGCGCCAGCAGCCAAGGGCAGGGGGTATCGCGGTCCAATGAGCAGTTCTTC.

CDR3 coding DNA: TGTGCCAGCAGATCCCCACCCGAGGGGGGAAGGACCGGGGAGCTGTTTTTT. This encodes CASRSPPEGGRTGELFF. The rearrangement joins TRBV28 to TRBJ2-2; either TRBD1 or TRBD2 may supply D (6 bases each). Germline CDR1 MDHEN, CDR2 SYDVKM. Between the trimmed V and J ends, which lost 6 bases and 5 bases, there was a span of 22 bases. The CDR3 has 17 residues.

The chain carries TRBV7-8 and TRBJ2-1; 8 nucleotides line up with TRBD2. The V segment lost 1 base and the J segment 7 bases; nucleotides outside the gene matches: 9. The V gene's germline CDR1 is SGHVS and CDR2 FQNEAQ. The CDR3 contains 16 residues. This CDR3 is CASSLEGLGTDNEQFF. DNA of the CDR3: TGTGCCAGCAGCTTAGAGGGACTAGGGACGGATAATGAGCAGTTCTTC.

This chain joins TRBV6-1 and TRBJ2-1; 9 nucleotides align to TRBD1. The CDR3 has 13 amino acids. Losses at the gene ends were 10 bases for V and 10 bases for J; bases not matched to a gene: 11. Germline V gene lookup returns CDR1 MNHNS and CDR2 SASEGT. CDR3 coding DNA: TGTGCCACGCGGGGACAGGGTGTAATCGAGCAGTTCTTC. This sequence encodes CATRGQGVIEQFF.

This clone was recorded a few times. The genes are TRBV6-5 and TRBJ2-6; a weak D match, TRBD1 (6 bases). Trimming took off 7 bases at V and 2 bases at J, with 12 bases between the two ends. The CDR3 contains 15 residues. The germline CDR1 and CDR2 sequences are MNHEY and SVGAGI. The CDR3 loop is CASTPGVAGANVLTF. Here the CDR3 DNA reads TGTGCCAGCACCCCAGGGGTTGCTGGGGCCAACGTCCTGACTTTC.

The J gene is TRBJ2-6, the V gene TRBV18; the D gene could be TRBD1 or TRBD2 (6 bases each). Germline V lookup: CDR1 KGHSH, CDR2 LQKENI. The CDR3 loop spans 20 amino acids. Trimming took 2 bases from V and 0 from J, leaving 20 bases between them. The chain's CDR3 is CASSPLWGRDTNSGANVLTF. CDR3 DNA sequence: TGTGCCAGCTCACCATTATGGGGGCGGGATACCAACTCTGGGGCCAACGTCCTGACTTTC.

V and J are TRBV9 and TRBJ2-3; D remains unclear. The germline V gene has CDR1 SGDLS and CDR2 YYNGEE. CDR3 length: 14 residues. V lost 0 bases, J lost 2 bases, and 7 bases lay in between. The CDR3 loop reads CASSVERPTDTQYF. CDR3 bases: TGTGCCAGCAGCGTAGAGCGACCCACAGATACGCAGTATTTT.

The chain carries TRBV5-1 and TRBJ2-3; 9 bases are a match to TRBD1. V was pared by 0 bases and J by 4 bases, with 0 bases of the junction left unmatched. The CDR3 extends over 14 amino acids. CDR1 is SGHRS and CDR2 is YFSETQ in the germline V gene. CDR3 loop: CASSLDRGPDTQYF. The CDR3 DNA is TGCGCCAGCAGCTTGGACAGGGGGCCAGATACGCAGTATTTT.

The count of this clone is one. The chain links TRBV27 to TRBJ2-3, with D possibly being TRBD2 (5 bases). The CDR3 loop spans 14 amino acids. CDR1 MNHEY and CDR2 SMNVEV come from the germline V gene (reference sequence). The V end was cut by 6 bases, the J end by 5 bases, with 15 bases between. The CDR3 loop reads CASRIETRGDTQYF. In DNA form, the CDR3 reads TGTGCCAGCAGGATAGAGACCCGGGGAGATACGCAGTATTTT.